The next 3 T cell receptor beta chains were all read from a single sample in a study of blood T cell repertoires in COVID-19. The table came from immunoSEQ multiplex PCR; TCRdb's copy has only in-frame clones and leaves some out. The table has 200,000 to 300,000 clones, almost 85% seen once; the top ten hold about 4%. The source material was peripheral blood. Receptors originate from a man aged 45-65 years with acute or convalescent COVID-19.

The chain carries TRBV27 and TRBJ2-3; perhaps TRBD2 as D (7 bases). Deletions cut 3 bases from V and 7 bases from J, with 14 bases between. This CDR3 is built from 14 residues. The germline V gene encodes CDR1 MNHEY and CDR2 SMNVEV (reference sequence). CDR3 nucleotides: TGTGCCAGCAGTTTCCCTGGGGGGGCATATACGCAGTATTTT. It translates to CASSFPGGAYTQYF.

This sequence joins TRBV27 and TRBJ1-1; 7 nucleotides line up with TRBD1. The V and J ends lost 5 bases and 2 bases, in that order; junction bases with no gene match: 11. The germline V gene has CDR1 MNHEY and CDR2 SMNVEV (reference sequence). CDR3 length: 16 residues. CDR3 residues: CASSPGTAHENTEAFF. The CDR3 region has the DNA TGTGCCAGCAGTCCAGGGACAGCTCATGAAAACACTGAAGCTTTCTTT.

The chain combines TRBV19 with TRBJ1-3; D remains ambiguous. The CDR3 loop spans 15 amino acids. Germline CDR1 LNHDA, CDR2 SQIVND (reference sequence). The germline V and J ends were trimmed by 7 bases and 2 bases, with 15 bases remaining between them. This CDR3 is CASIPGPGAGNTIYF. The DNA of the CDR3 is TGTGCCAGTATCCCAGGTCCGGGAGCTGGAAACACCATATATTTT.